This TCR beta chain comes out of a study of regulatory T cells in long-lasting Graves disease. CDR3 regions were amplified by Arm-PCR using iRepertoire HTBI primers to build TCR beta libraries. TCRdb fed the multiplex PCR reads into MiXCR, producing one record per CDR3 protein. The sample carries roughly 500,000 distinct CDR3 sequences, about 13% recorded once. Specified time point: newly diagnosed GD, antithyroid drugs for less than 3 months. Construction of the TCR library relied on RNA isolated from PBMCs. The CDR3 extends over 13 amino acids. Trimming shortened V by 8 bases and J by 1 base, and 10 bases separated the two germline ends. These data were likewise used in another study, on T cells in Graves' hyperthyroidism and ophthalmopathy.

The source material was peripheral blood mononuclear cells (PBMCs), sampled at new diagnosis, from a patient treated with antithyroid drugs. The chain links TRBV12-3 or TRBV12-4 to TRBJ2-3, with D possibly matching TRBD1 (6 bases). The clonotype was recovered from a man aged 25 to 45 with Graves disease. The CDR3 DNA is TGTGCCAGCGGGGCAGGGGGCACAGATACGCAGTATTTT. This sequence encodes CASGAGGTDTQYF.